The 27 T cell receptor beta chains presented below share a single source sample, sequenced in a study of shared clonotypes between healthy human individuals. TCRdb's table, derived via immunoSEQ multiplex PCR, lists solely in-frame clones and lacks some. The sample holds roughly 2,300,000 clones, about 90% seen once. The sequencing sample was made of naive CD4+ T cells from PBMCs. Subset given: CD45RA+ positively selected. Receptors originate from a man aged 18 to 30 in good health. Some clones in this sample may be carry-over from other donors' samples.

This sequence joins TRBV2 and TRBJ1-2; weak D call: TRBD1 (6 bases). Germline-derived CDR1 and CDR2 are SNHLY and FYNNEI. V lost 5 bases to trimming and J lost 2 bases, with 12 bases between them. The CDR3 covers 14 residues. CDR3 bases: TGTGCCAGCAGTCTGCAGACAGGAAACTATGGCTACACCTTC. This sequence encodes CASSLQTGNYGYTF. The full variable domain, completed using reference TRBV2 and TRBJ1-2, is EPEVTQTPSHQVTQMGQEVILRCVPISNHLYFYWYRQILGQKVEFLVSFYNNEISEKSEIFDDQFSVERPDGSNFTLKIRSTKLEDSAMYFCASSLQTGNYGYTFGSGTRLTVV.

CDR3 sequence: CASSGSSGTSGRQYF. The CDR3 DNA is TGTGCCAGCAGCGGTTCTTCCGGGACTAGCGGGAGACAGTACTTC. V and J are TRBV7-6 and TRBJ2-7, with 14 bases lining up with TRBD2. V gave up 5 bases and J gave up 10 bases; unmatched junction bases: 10. The CDR3 is 15 residues long. CDR1 is SGHVS and CDR2 is FNYEAQ in the germline V gene.

The V call is TRBV2, the J call TRBJ1-2, with D uncertain. The V end was cut by 4 bases, the J end by 9 bases, with 12 bases between. The CDR3 is 12 residues long. The germline CDR1 and CDR2 sequences are SNHLY and FYNNEI. The CDR3 DNA follows: TGTGCCAGCAGTGGTATTGGCAGCAGCTACACCTTC. Its translation is CASSGIGSSYTF.

The chain joins TRBV7-8 to TRBJ2-3, with 9 nucleotides matching TRBD2. The CDR3 is 19 amino acids. V gave up 0 bases and J gave up 0 bases; unmatched junction bases: 10. The V gene's germline CDR1 is SGHVS and CDR2 FQNEAQ. CDR3 bases: TGTGCCAGCAGCTTAGCGCTTCGAAGCGGGAGGCCCAGCACAGATACGCAGTATTTT. This translates into CASSLALRSGRPSTDTQYF.

CDR3 sequence reads: CASSSGFRGSNQPQHF. The CDR3, as DNA: TGTGCCAGCAGCTCAGGCTTTAGGGGGAGCAATCAGCCCCAGCATTTT. The genes are TRBV7-8 and TRBJ1-5, with D maybe TRBD1 (6 bases). This CDR3 has 16 amino acids. The V end lost 4 bases, the J end lost 1 base, and 14 bases lay between the germline ends. Germline-derived CDR1 and CDR2 are SGHVS and FQNEAQ. Using reference TRBV7-8 and TRBJ1-5 for the parts outside the CDR3, the full variable domain is GAGVSQSPRYKVAKRGQDVALRCDPISGHVSLFWYQQALGQGPEFLTYFQNEAQLDKSGLPSDRFFAERPEGSVSTLKIQRTQQEDSAVYLCASSSGFRGSNQPQHFGDGTRLSIL.

V usage is TRBV11-3 and J usage is TRBJ1-1; tentatively, D is TRBD1 (5 bases). The CDR3 spans 15 residues. V lost 0 bases and J lost 0, with 8 bases in between. Germline loops: CDR1 SGHNT, CDR2 YENEEA. CDR3 sequence reads: CASSLDGGMNTEAFF. In DNA, the CDR3 is TGTGCCAGCAGCTTAGATGGGGGGATGAACACTGAAGCTTTCTTT.

The chain joins TRBV6-6 to TRBJ2-3; D remains ambiguous. The CDR3 covers 14 residues. V lost 5 bases and J lost 2, with 11 bases in between. Germline CDR1 is MNHNY and CDR2 is SVGAGI (reference sequence). CDR3 region: CASSGSRTTDTQYF. CDR3 in DNA: TGTGCCAGCAGTGGCTCAAGAACCACAGATACGCAGTATTTT.

The chain couples TRBV9 to TRBJ2-7; 9 bases agree with TRBD2. This CDR3 has 16 amino acids. The germline CDR1 and CDR2 sequences are SGDLS and YYNGEE. The junction had 11 bases not matched to a gene; V was cut back by 5 bases and J by 2 bases. In DNA form, the CDR3 reads TGTGCCAGCAGTCACAATAGCGGGAGTAATCCCTACGAGCAGTACTTC. Translation gives CASSHNSGSNPYEQYF.

V is TRBV4-1 and J is TRBJ2-3; 8 bases align to TRBD1. The CDR3 length is 15 residues. V shed 1 base and J 6 bases; nucleotides not matched to a gene: 6. CDR1 and CDR2 from the germline V gene are MGHRA and YSYEKL. In DNA, the CDR3 is TGCGCCAGCAGCCAAGGGACAGGGATGGGGGATACGCAGTATTTT. This sequence encodes CASSQGTGMGDTQYF.

The rearrangement uses TRBV1 and TRBJ2-1; the D call in the table, TRBD2, was not verified against the DNA. TRBV1 is an annotated pseudogene. The CDR3 is 19 residues long. CDR3 nucleotide sequence: TGCACCAGCAGCCCACCGGGACTAGCGGGAGGCCCGGGTGAGAATGAGCAGTTCTTC. Protein: CTSSPPGLAGGPGENEQFF.

The chain carries TRBV7-9 and TRBJ2-1; 12 positions agree with TRBD2. The ends lost 0 bases at V and 7 bases at J; junction bases unmatched: 4. CDR1 SEHNR and CDR2 FQNEAQ come from the germline V gene (reference sequence). This CDR3 region has 16 residues. This CDR3 is CASSLALLAGGNEQFF. In nucleotides, the CDR3 is TGTGCCAGCAGCTTAGCTTTACTAGCGGGAGGTAATGAGCAGTTCTTC.

The chain joins TRBV6-5 to TRBJ2-7; tentatively, D is TRBD1 or TRBD2 (5 bases each). The CDR3 length is 11 residues. CDR1 and CDR2 (germline): MNHEY, SVGAGI. V gave up 11 bases and J gave up 2 bases, with 10 bases separating them. The DNA of the CDR3 is TGTGCCGTGGTGGGACCCTACGAGCAGTACTTC. Translated: CAVVGPYEQYF.

This chain joins TRBV7-3 and TRBJ2-7; TRBD2 agrees at 7 bases. This CDR3 is 13 amino acids long. V was pared by 1 base and J by 7 bases, with 4 bases of the junction left unmatched. Germline V CDR1 and CDR2: SGHTA, FQGTGA. The CDR3 DNA reads as TGTGCCAGCAGCTTAATTGCCGGGGGGGAGCAGTACTTC. Protein sequence: CASSLIAGGEQYF.

The chain recombines TRBV2 with TRBJ2-2; 13 bases fit TRBD2. V was pared by 0 bases and J by 12 bases, with 7 bases of the junction left unmatched. The germline gives CDR1 SNHLY, CDR2 FYNNEI. This CDR3 is 16 amino acids long. CDR3 nucleotide sequence: TGTGCCAGCAGTGAAGCGATATGGACTAGCGGGAGCCAGCTGTTTTTT. This codes for CASSEAIWTSGSQLFF. Based on the CDR3 plus reference TRBV2 and TRBJ2-2, the full variable domain is EPEVTQTPSHQVTQMGQEVILRCVPISNHLYFYWYRQILGQKVEFLVSFYNNEISEKSEIFDDQFSVERPDGSNFTLKIRSTKLEDSAMYFCASSEAIWTSGSQLFFGEGSRLTVL.

This sequence joins TRBV4-2 and TRBJ2-7; TRBD2 agrees at 10 bases. The CDR3 length is 15 residues. Trimming took 4 bases from V and 1 from J; bases not matched to a gene: 4. Germline loops: CDR1 LGHNA, CDR2 YNFKEQ. The CDR3 DNA reads as TGTGCCAGCAGCCGCGGACTAGCGGTTTCCTACGAGCAGTACTTC. It is translated as CASSRGLAVSYEQYF.

This rearrangement joins TRBV14 to TRBJ2-7; D perhaps matches TRBD2 (6 bases). Trimming pared 2 bases from V and 6 bases from J, leaving 17 bases between. The CDR3 extends over 15 amino acids. In germline, CDR1 is SGHDN, CDR2 FVKESK. The DNA for the CDR3 is TGTGCCAGCAGCCAAATGCGGGGTACGGTCGGCGAGCAGTACTTC. Its protein is CASSQMRGTVGEQYF.

V usage is TRBV5-6 and J usage is TRBJ1-2; possibly TRBD1 for D (6 bases). Trimming pared 2 bases from V and 13 bases from J, leaving 12 bases between. Germline V gene data show CDR1 as SGHDT and CDR2 as YYEEEE. The CDR3 covers 11 residues. Here the CDR3 reads CASSLMGAFTF. The CDR3 DNA reads TGTGCCAGCAGCTTAATGGGGGCCTTCACCTTC.

The chain has TRBV28 and TRBJ2-5; no firm D call. The V and J ends lost 5 bases and 0 bases respectively, with 19 bases between them. The CDR3 totals 17 residues. Germline V gene lookup returns CDR1 MDHEN and CDR2 SYDVKM. CDR3 DNA sequence: TGTGCCAGCAGTACCCCTTTTAGAATGAGCAACCAAGAGACCCAGTACTTC. Translation: CASSTPFRMSNQETQYF.

The chain uses TRBV13 and TRBJ2-3; maybe TRBD2 (5 bases). Germline V gene lookup returns CDR1 PRHDT and CDR2 FYEKMQ (reference sequence). Trimming shortened V by 2 bases and J by 4 bases, and 10 bases separated the two germline ends. CDR3 length equals 14 residues. This CDR3 reads CASSLSSRPDTQYF. In DNA, the CDR3 is TGTGCCAGCAGCTTATCTAGCCGTCCAGATACGCAGTATTTT.

The chain is built from TRBV19 and TRBJ2-1; D could derive from TRBD1 or TRBD2 (5 bases each). V was shortened by 3 bases and J by 4 bases, with 16 bases between the two germline ends. The V gene's germline CDR1 is LNHDA and CDR2 SQIVND (reference sequence). The length of the CDR3 is 16 residues. CDR3: CASSIKLGTRYNEQFF. CDR3 sequence (DNA): TGTGCCAGTAGTATTAAATTAGGGACCAGATACAATGAGCAGTTCTTC.

V usage is TRBV27 and J usage is TRBJ1-2, with TRBD1 matching 9 bases. This CDR3 is built from 15 residues. The junction had 7 bases not matched to a gene; V was cut back by 5 bases and J by 3 bases. Germline V CDR1 and CDR2: MNHEY, SMNVEV (reference sequence). CDR3 sequence: CASSLNRDRDYGYTF. DNA for the CDR3: TGTGCCAGCAGTCTCAACCGGGACAGGGACTATGGCTACACCTTC.

The CDR3 loop reads CASSTGLGINQPQHF. The CDR3 bases are TGTGCCAGCAGTACTGGGTTAGGGATAAATCAGCCCCAGCATTTT. V is TRBV6-5 and J is TRBJ1-5; no clear D gene. This CDR3 has 15 amino acids. The ends were cut back, 5 bases at V and 4 bases at J, with 15 bases in the middle. From germline, CDR1 is MNHEY and CDR2 SVGAGI.

This clone has a single count. The genes are TRBV5-1 and TRBJ2-7; maybe TRBD1 (6 bases). The CDR3 spans 14 residues. V was pared by 2 bases and J by 3 bases, with 12 bases between. Germline V gives CDR1 SGHRS, CDR2 YFSETQ. For the CDR3, the DNA is TGCGCCAGCAGCTTCAGGGGAGAGGGCTACGAGCAGTACTTC. Protein product: CASSFRGEGYEQYF.

This chain connects TRBV4-2 to TRBJ1-1; D may be TRBD1 (5 bases). Trimming took off 3 bases at V and 5 bases at J, with 13 bases between the two ends. This CDR3 spans 14 amino acids. Germline V gene data show CDR1 as LGHNA and CDR2 as YNFKEQ. The CDR3 nucleotides read TGTGCCAGCAGCCAGGAAGGGGTTTGGACTGAAGCTTTCTTT. The encoded protein is CASSQEGVWTEAFF.

The sample holds a few counts of this clone. The J gene is TRBJ1-5, the V gene TRBV15; D is unclear. Trimming removed 0 bases at V and 5 bases at J, with 14 bases between. CDR3 length: 16 amino acids. Germline V CDR1 and CDR2: LNHNV, YYDKDF (reference sequence). The CDR3 region is CATSRDSPPWDQPQHF. The CDR3 bases are TGTGCCACCAGCAGAGATTCACCTCCTTGGGATCAGCCCCAGCATTTT. Full variable domain (remainder filled in from reference TRBV15 and TRBJ1-5): DAMVIQNPRYQVTQFGKPVTLSCSQTLNHNVMYWYQQKSSQAPKLLFHYYDKDFNNEADTPDNFQSRRPNTSFCFLDIRSPGLGDTAMYLCATSRDSPPWDQPQHFGDGTRLSIL.

The chain has TRBV4-1 and TRBJ1-1; D gene uncertain. V shed 0 bases and J shed 4 bases, with 18 bases lying between them. The CDR3 loop spans 17 amino acids. CDR1 is MGHRA and CDR2 is YSYEKL in the germline V gene. CDR3 coding DNA: TGCGCCAGCAGCCAAGATGGTTGGGTGTGGCGCAGCACTGAAGCTTTCTTT. This gives the protein CASSQDGWVWRSTEAFF.

The J gene is TRBJ2-7, the V gene TRBV11-2; D ambiguous. Trimming removed 0 bases from V and 6 bases from J, with 15 bases in between. This CDR3 comprises 15 residues. Per the germline V gene, CDR1 is SGHAT and CDR2 is FQNNGV. CDR3 bases: TGTGCCAGCAGCTTAGATTGGCAGGCTACTATCGAGCAGTACTTC. Translation: CASSLDWQATIEQYF. Complete variable domain (other parts from reference TRBV11-2 and TRBJ2-7): EAGVAQSPRYKIIEKRQSVAFWCNPISGHATLYWYQQILGQGPKLLIQFQNNGVVDDSQLPKDRFSAERLKGVDSTLKIQPAKLEDSAVYLCASSLDWQATIEQYFGPGTRLTVT.